This entry lists 21 T cell receptor beta chains sequenced from one sample in a study of shared clonotypes between healthy human individuals. Assay used: immunoSEQ multiplex PCR; TCRdb lists only in-frame clones, some missing. The repertoire includes 700,000 or so clones, approximately 79% of them detected once, and 1.5% to 2% sits in the top ten. The sequenced sample was memory CD4+ T cells sorted from blood. This sample's subset: CD45RA-negative fraction. These receptors all come from a woman under 40 in good health.

V usage is TRBV18 and J usage is TRBJ1-2, with D tentatively TRBD1 (5 bases). The CDR3 is 16 residues long. Germline V gene lookup returns CDR1 KGHSH and CDR2 LQKENI. Trimming left V 0 bases short and J 3 bases short, with 14 bases between. This chain's CDR3 is CASSPPSRGVDYGYTF. CDR3 nucleotide sequence: TGTGCCAGCTCACCACCGAGTCGAGGGGTCGACTATGGCTACACCTTC. The full variable domain, rest sourced from reference TRBV18 and TRBJ1-2, is NAGVMQNPRHLVRRRGQEARLRCSPMKGHSHVYWYRQLPEEGLKFMVYLQKENIIDESGMPKERFSAEFPKEGPSILRIQQVVRGDSAAYFCASSPPSRGVDYGYTFGSGTRLTVV.

The chain uses TRBV6-5 and TRBJ1-5; the D is unclear. CDR3 size: 13 residues. Germline CDR1 MNHEY, CDR2 SVGAGI. V was clipped by 6 bases and J by 5 bases, with 11 bases between them. CDR3 loop: CASSHTVDQPQHF. CDR3 coding DNA: TGTGCCAGCAGCCATACTGTTGATCAGCCCCAGCATTTT.

This chain links TRBV28 with TRBJ1-5; maybe TRBD1 (6 bases). Per the germline V gene, CDR1 is MDHEN and CDR2 is SYDVKM. Trimming stripped 2 bases from V and 2 bases from J, with 7 bases between. The CDR3 is 14 residues long. CDR3 DNA: TGTGCCAGCAGTTTAAGACAGGGCAATCAGCCCCAGCATTTT. Its translation is CASSLRQGNQPQHF.

This clone was observed once. The chain joins TRBV19 to TRBJ2-1; D not certain. CDR1 and CDR2 from the germline V gene are LNHDA and SQIVND (reference sequence). V was pared by 4 bases and J by 2 bases, with 0 bases between. CDR3 length: 11 amino acids. CDR3 nucleotides: TGTGCCAGTAGTACCTACAATGAGCAGTTCTTC. The encoded protein is CASSTYNEQFF.

This clone was observed many times. V gene TRBV5-1 combines with J gene TRBJ1-2; 7 bases map to TRBD1. Per germline, CDR1 SGHRS and CDR2 YFSETQ. The CDR3 is made up of 14 amino acids. With 0 bases clipped from V and 8 bases from J, the junction kept 7 bases outside the gene matches. The CDR3 coding sequence is TGCGCCAGCAGCTTGGAGACAGGGCAGGTCGGCTACACCTTC. It translates to CASSLETGQVGYTF.

The CDR3 DNA reads TGTGCCAGCATGAGGGCCTGGTTGAACACTGAAGCTTTCTTT. Translation gives CASMRAWLNTEAFF. This chain connects TRBV6-5 to TRBJ1-1; D gene unclear. V shed 7 bases and J shed 0 bases, with 12 bases lying between them. The CDR3 runs to 14 residues. The germline V gene encodes CDR1 MNHEY and CDR2 SVGAGI.

The genes are TRBV5-1 and TRBJ2-1; D is perhaps TRBD2 (7 bases). From germline, CDR1 is SGHRS and CDR2 YFSETQ. Trimming cost V 4 bases and J 4 bases, with 21 bases left between them. There are 17 residues in the CDR3. CDR3 sequence (DNA): TGCGCCAGCAGCCGGCTTCCCACAGAGGGGGGGTACAATGAGCAGTTCTTC. It codes for CASSRLPTEGGYNEQFF.

The CDR3 here is CASSALGQETQYF. CDR3 nucleotide sequence: TGTGCCAGCAGCGCCTTGGGCCAAGAGACCCAGTACTTC. The genes are TRBV5-5 and TRBJ2-5; D remains unclear. This CDR3 spans 13 amino acids. Germline CDR1 SGHKS, CDR2 YYEKEE (reference sequence). Deletions cut 4 bases from V and 1 base from J, with 8 bases between.

The chain joins TRBV29-1 to TRBJ1-3, with D possibly being TRBD1 (5 bases). This CDR3 is built from 12 residues. Looked up from germline, CDR1 is SQVTM and CDR2 is ANQGSEA. Trimming pared 6 bases from V and 4 bases from J, leaving 10 bases between. The CDR3 region is CSVQGKGNTIYF. The DNA of the CDR3 is TGCAGCGTGCAGGGTAAAGGAAACACCATATATTTT.

This chain joins TRBV25-1 and TRBJ2-5; 14 positions match TRBD2. The CDR3 covers 17 residues. J gave up 2 bases and V 5 bases, and 7 bases lay outside the gene matches. CDR1 and CDR2 from the germline V gene are MGHDK and SYGVNS. The CDR3 DNA is TGTGCCAGCAGTTACCTCGGACTAGCGGGAGGTCAAGAGACCCAGTACTTC. Its translation is CASSYLGLAGGQETQYF.

This clone was found once. CDR3 DNA sequence: TGTGCCAGCAGCCCTGTGGACAGGGTACAAGAGACCCAGTACTTC. Translated, it gives CASSPVDRVQETQYF. The V gene is TRBV5-4, the J gene TRBJ2-5; TRBD1 agrees at 8 bases. V was clipped by 4 bases and J by 2 bases; unmatched bases: 7. CDR1 SGHNT and CDR2 YYREEE come from the germline V gene (reference sequence). CDR3 size: 15 residues. Combining the CDR3 with reference TRBV5-4 and TRBJ2-5 gives the whole variable domain ETGVTQSPTHLIKTRGQQVTLRCSSQSGHNTVSWYQQALGQGPQFIFQYYREEENGRGNFPPRFSGLQFPNYSSELNVNALELDDSALYLCASSPVDRVQETQYFGPGTRLLVL.

The rearrangement links TRBV30 to TRBJ1-1; a possible D gene is TRBD1 (6 bases). Trimming stripped 4 bases from V and 6 bases from J, with 21 bases between. CDR1 is GTSNPN, CDR2 SVGIG, per germline (reference sequence). This CDR3 comprises 15 residues. The CDR3 DNA sequence: TGTGCCTGGACCCGGCAAGGGGGGGCGAGGCCTGAAGCTTTCTTT. It is translated as CAWTRQGGARPEAFF.

The gene calls are TRBV18 and TRBJ1-2, with TRBD1 matching over 8 bases. The germline gives CDR1 KGHSH, CDR2 LQKENI. This CDR3 comprises 15 residues. Trimming at V came to 0 bases and at J to 4 bases, leaving 4 bases not matched to a gene. CDR3 region: CASSPPNDRGYGYTF. CDR3 in DNA: TGTGCCAGCTCACCACCAAATGACAGGGGCTATGGCTACACCTTC. The variable domain in full, completed from reference TRBV18 and TRBJ1-2, reads NAGVMQNPRHLVRRRGQEARLRCSPMKGHSHVYWYRQLPEEGLKFMVYLQKENIIDESGMPKERFSAEFPKEGPSILRIQQVVRGDSAAYFCASSPPNDRGYGYTFGSGTRLTVV.

V is TRBV18 and J is TRBJ1-1; no definite D call. Germline CDR1 reads KGHSH; CDR2 reads LQKENI. The V end lost 6 bases, the J end lost 0 bases, and 8 bases lay between the germline ends. The CDR3 loop spans 13 amino acids. CDR3 sequence: CASSPDLNTEAFF. The DNA for the CDR3 is TGTGCCAGCTCGCCGGATCTGAACACTGAAGCTTTCTTT.

This chain uses TRBV5-1 with TRBJ1-4, with D possibly being TRBD1 (5 bases). With 2 bases removed from V and 5 bases from J, the gap between germline ends came to 13 bases. Germline assignment: CDR1 SGHRS and CDR2 YFSETQ. The CDR3 totals 15 residues. The CDR3 loop is CASSFQGLGNEKLFF. The CDR3 DNA reads TGCGCCAGCAGCTTCCAGGGCCTTGGGAATGAAAAACTGTTTTTT.

The chain combines TRBV28 with TRBJ2-7, with D possibly being TRBD2 (5 bases). Germline CDR1 and CDR2: MDHEN and SYDVKM. This CDR3 has 13 amino acids. V lost 2 bases and J lost 4, with 9 bases in between. CDR3 sequence: CASSLAGSYEQYF. The CDR3 nucleotides read TGTGCCAGCAGTTTAGCGGGTAGTTACGAGCAGTACTTC.

This chain uses TRBV7-2 with TRBJ1-5; D is unresolved. Looked up from germline, CDR1 is SGHTA and CDR2 is FQGNSA. CDR3 size: 16 residues. Trimming pared 1 base from V and 1 base from J, leaving 11 bases between. This CDR3 is CASSLEGGWSNQPQHF. DNA for the CDR3: TGTGCCAGCAGCTTAGAAGGAGGGTGGAGCAATCAGCCCCAGCATTTT.

The rearrangement links TRBV18 to TRBJ2-5; 8 nucleotides line up with TRBD1. V was pared by 5 bases and J by 4 bases, with 3 bases of the junction left unmatched. The CDR3 contains 13 residues. Germline V gene sequence: CDR1 KGHSH, CDR2 LQKENI. CDR3 in amino acids: CASSSGQAETQYF. In nucleotides, the CDR3 is TGTGCCAGCTCATCGGGACAGGCAGAGACCCAGTACTTC.

The V gene is TRBV18, the J gene TRBJ1-1; TRBD1 is a possible D gene (5 bases). Deletions cut 3 bases from V and 4 bases from J, with 18 bases between. In germline, CDR1 is KGHSH, CDR2 LQKENI. The CDR3 covers 16 residues. This CDR3 is CASSPRGDSGLTEAFF. CDR3 sequence (DNA): TGTGCCAGCTCACCGCGGGGCGACAGTGGACTCACTGAAGCTTTCTTT.

The chain employs TRBV7-3 and TRBJ2-3; 14 bases align to TRBD2. CDR1 is SGHTA and CDR2 is FQGTGA in the germline V gene. The length of the CDR3 is 17 residues. Trimming took 5 bases from V and 6 from J; bases not matched to a gene: 10. CDR3 nucleotide sequence: TGTGCCAGCAGCATCGGGACTAGCGGGAGAAGAGGGGATACGCAGTATTTT. This encodes CASSIGTSGRRGDTQYF.

V usage is TRBV28 and J usage is TRBJ1-2; D might be TRBD1 (5 bases). There are 17 residues in the CDR3. CDR1 is MDHEN and CDR2 is SYDVKM in the germline V gene. V was trimmed by 3 bases and J by 2 bases, leaving 19 bases between them. CDR3 in amino acids: CASSFPLGQGTNYGYTF. The DNA of the CDR3 is TGTGCCAGCAGTTTCCCCCTGGGGCAGGGTACCAACTATGGCTACACCTTC.